A selection of T cell receptor beta chains follows, all from one sample in a study of identical twins. Each CDR3 protein gets one entry after TCRdb re-called the 5' RACE reads with MiXCR. The sample lists approximately 530,000 distinct CDR3 sequences; under 25% were seen once. This same sample was also part of a study on yellow fever vaccine responses in identical twins.

Sequencing was done on a sample of CD4+ T cells sorted from blood. These receptors were obtained from a woman aged 18-29 years in good health. Each CDR3 is given with its conserved first and last residue. Clone size is stated in some rows and not others, as once, few, many or a class when expanded.

>TRBJ1-2|14|TRBV9|NA
CASSVAGLRPGYTF
>TRBJ1-6|15|TRBV27|NA
CASSSPGEYGSPLHF
>TRBJ2-1|18|TRBV29-1|NA
CSVDRSRTSGSSYNEQFF
>TRBJ2-3|14|TRBV29-1|NA
CSACETSSTDTQYF
>TRBJ1-2|15|TRBV28|NA
CASTPGTPFNYGYTF
>TRBJ2-1|13|TRBV12-3/TRBV12-4|many
CASSLAGVNEQFF
>TRBJ2-4|11|TRBV4-1|NA
CASSQGGLKYF
>TRBJ1-2|13|TRBV29-1|few
CSVGQDINYGYTF
>TRBJ2-2|16|TRBV27|NA
CASSLGLLLNTGELFF
>TRBJ2-7|12|TRBV20-1|few
CSVPGSQYEQYF
>TRBJ1-4|15|TRBV25-1|NA
CASSVYTSTNEKLFF
>TRBJ2-1|14|TRBV11-1|NA
CASSRQGADHEQFF
>TRBJ2-1|12|TRBV29-1|NA
CSVAVAYNEQFF
>TRBJ2-7|14|TRBV20-1|NA
CSASLAGVKYEQYF
>TRBJ2-1|17|TRBV3-1|few
CASSQAQGRGSYNEQFF
>TRBJ2-5|14|TRBV9|NA
CASSVGTNQETQYF
>TRBJ1-4|12|TRBV20-1|few
CSVHRQNEKLFF
>TRBJ2-1|17|TRBV5-1|NA
CASSTSGSSVQVHEQFF
>TRBJ2-1|15|TRBV5-1|few
CASSGTGDSYNEQFF
>TRBJ2-7|15|TRBV11-3|few
CASTPLAGGAYEQYF
>TRBJ2-4|15|TRBV3-1|few
CASSGTRSAKNIQYF
>TRBJ1-5|12|TRBV12-3/TRBV12-4|NA
CASSGPGQPQHF
>TRBJ1-2|15|TRBV5-1|few
CASSLEGRDTYGYTF